The TCR beta chain described here comes from a study of T cell changes during pregnancy in multiple sclerosis. This table comes from immunoSEQ multiplex PCR, and its TCRdb copy is limited to in-frame clones, with some not included. Here the sample spans about 47,000 clones, over 90% being singletons. Looked up from germline, CDR1 is MNHEY and CDR2 is SMNVEV (reference sequence). V shed 3 bases, J shed 6 bases, and the junction held 5 bases outside the gene matches. This CDR3 spans 14 amino acids. This TCR came from a female donor with multiple sclerosis, enrolled in a pregnancy study. The chain links TRBV27 to TRBJ1-2; 9 bases line up with TRBD1. The material sequenced was peripheral blood, taken in the third trimester of pregnancy. The CDR3 sequence: CASSLRGTGNGYTF. Here the CDR3 DNA reads TGTGCCAGCAGTTTGAGAGGGACAGGGAATGGCTACACCTTC.